This T cell receptor (beta chain) was captured by sequencing in a study of blood T cell repertoires in COVID-19. About the study: In each case, the material was cDNA or gDNA derived from T cells, B-cell-depleted T cells, or PBMCs.

Profiled with immunoSEQ multiplex PCR; TCRdb holds only in-frame clones, not every one. The sample yields approximately 180,000 clones, more than 80% seen once. This TCR came from a man aged 50 to 60 with acute or convalescent COVID-19. The material sequenced was peripheral blood.

The CDR3 loop is CASSTAGSPLHF. DNA of the CDR3: TGTGCCAGCTCAACCGCGGGTTCACCCCTCCACTTT. The chain recombines TRBV19 with TRBJ1-6; D is uncertain. The CDR3 runs to 12 residues. Between the trimmed V and J ends, which lost 9 bases and 9 bases, there was a span of 12 bases. Germline loops: CDR1 LNHDA, CDR2 SQIVND (reference sequence).